This T cell receptor beta chain was identified in a study of T cells in Graves' hyperthyroidism and ophthalmopathy. The overall study: The authors collected peripheral blood at initial diagnosis, before any treatment.

This clonotype was observed many times. The antigen is unknown. The source material, RNA transcripts, was used to amplify TCR beta CDR3 regions. Primed by the HTBI set, a first-round RT-PCR was run on the TCR CDR3. Each CDR3 protein is one row after TCRdb ran MiXCR on the multiplex PCR reads. The data contain about 500,000 distinct CDR3 sequences, 16% of them seen just once; the ten biggest clones take up 25% to 35%. This CDR3 has 15 residues. In germline, CDR1 is SGHAT, CDR2 FQNNGV. Trimming took 3 bases from V and 2 from J, leaving 14 bases between them. Notes on the study in general: Before onset, by a median of approximately 6.2 months, the model predicted ophthalmopathy.

The V and J genes are TRBV11-2 and TRBJ2-7, with no clear D. The clonotype was recovered from a woman aged 25-40 years with Graves' ophthalmopathy. Source material: blood. CDR3 DNA: TGTGCCAGCAGCTTGGTCGGCGGTTCACCCTACGAGCAGTACTTC. Translation: CASSLVGGSPYEQYF.